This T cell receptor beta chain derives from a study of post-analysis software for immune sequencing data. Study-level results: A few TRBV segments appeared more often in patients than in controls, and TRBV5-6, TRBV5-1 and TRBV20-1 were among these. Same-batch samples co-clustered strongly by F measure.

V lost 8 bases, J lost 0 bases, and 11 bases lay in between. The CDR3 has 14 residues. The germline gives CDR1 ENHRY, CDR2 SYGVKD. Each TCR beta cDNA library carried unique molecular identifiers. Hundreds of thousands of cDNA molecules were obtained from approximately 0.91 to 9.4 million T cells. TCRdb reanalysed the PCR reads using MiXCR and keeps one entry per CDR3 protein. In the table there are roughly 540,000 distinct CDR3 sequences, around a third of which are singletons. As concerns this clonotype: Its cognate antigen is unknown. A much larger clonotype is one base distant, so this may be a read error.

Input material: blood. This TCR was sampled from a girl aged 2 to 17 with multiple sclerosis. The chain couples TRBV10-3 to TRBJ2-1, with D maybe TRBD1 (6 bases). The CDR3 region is CAIASDSSYNEQFF. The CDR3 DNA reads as TGTGCCATCGCCTCGGACAGCTCCTACAATGAGCAGTTCTTC.